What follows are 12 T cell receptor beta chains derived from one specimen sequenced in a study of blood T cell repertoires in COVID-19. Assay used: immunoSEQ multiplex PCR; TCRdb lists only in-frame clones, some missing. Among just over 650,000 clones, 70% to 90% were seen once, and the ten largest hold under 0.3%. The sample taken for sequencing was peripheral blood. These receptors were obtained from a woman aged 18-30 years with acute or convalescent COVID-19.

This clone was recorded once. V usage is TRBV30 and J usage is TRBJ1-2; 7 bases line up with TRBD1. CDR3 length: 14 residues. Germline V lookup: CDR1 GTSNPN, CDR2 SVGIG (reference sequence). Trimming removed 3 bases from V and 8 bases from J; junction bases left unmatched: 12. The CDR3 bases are TGTGCCTGGAGGACAGGGCTCGTATCGGAGGGCTACACCTTC. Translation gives CAWRTGLVSEGYTF.

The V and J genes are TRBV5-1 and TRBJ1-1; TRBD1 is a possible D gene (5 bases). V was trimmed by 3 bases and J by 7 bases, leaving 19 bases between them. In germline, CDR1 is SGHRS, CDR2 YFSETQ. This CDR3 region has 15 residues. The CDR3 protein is CASSSSGNNYGEAFF. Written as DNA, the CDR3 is TGCGCCAGCAGCTCGTCAGGGAATAATTATGGTGAAGCTTTCTTT.

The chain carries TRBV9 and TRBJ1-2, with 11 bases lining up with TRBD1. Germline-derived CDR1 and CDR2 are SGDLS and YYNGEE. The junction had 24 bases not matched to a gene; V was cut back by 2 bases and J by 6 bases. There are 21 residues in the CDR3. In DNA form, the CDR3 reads TGTGCCAGCAGCGTTAGTACTGGACAGGGGGCGGGATTAGTCGGGACGGATGGCTACACCTTC. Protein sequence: CASSVSTGQGAGLVGTDGYTF.

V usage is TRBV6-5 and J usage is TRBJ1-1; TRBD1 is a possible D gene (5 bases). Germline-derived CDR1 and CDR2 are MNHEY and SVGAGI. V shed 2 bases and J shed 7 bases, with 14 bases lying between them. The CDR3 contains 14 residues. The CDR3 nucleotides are TGTGCCAGCAGTTACCAAGGGGTCTCGAGTGAAGCTTTCTTT. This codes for CASSYQGVSSEAFF.

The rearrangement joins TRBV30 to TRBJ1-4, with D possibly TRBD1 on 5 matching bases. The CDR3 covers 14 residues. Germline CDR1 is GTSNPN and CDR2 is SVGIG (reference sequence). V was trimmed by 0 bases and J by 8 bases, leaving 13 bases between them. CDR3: CAWSVLDTEEKLFF. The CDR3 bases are TGTGCCTGGAGTGTACTGGACACCGAGGAAAAACTGTTTTTT.

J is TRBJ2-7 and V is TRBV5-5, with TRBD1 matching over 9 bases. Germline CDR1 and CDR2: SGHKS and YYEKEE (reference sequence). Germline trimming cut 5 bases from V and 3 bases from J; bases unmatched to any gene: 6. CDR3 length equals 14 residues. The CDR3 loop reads CASRPGTGIYEQYF. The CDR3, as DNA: TGTGCCAGCAGGCCCGGGACAGGGATCTACGAGCAGTACTTC.

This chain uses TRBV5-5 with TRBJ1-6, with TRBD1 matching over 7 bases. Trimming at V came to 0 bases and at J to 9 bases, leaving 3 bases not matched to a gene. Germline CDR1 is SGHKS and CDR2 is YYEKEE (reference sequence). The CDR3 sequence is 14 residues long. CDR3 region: CASSLGDRVSPLHF. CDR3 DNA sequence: TGTGCCAGCAGCTTGGGCGACAGGGTTTCACCCCTCCACTTT.

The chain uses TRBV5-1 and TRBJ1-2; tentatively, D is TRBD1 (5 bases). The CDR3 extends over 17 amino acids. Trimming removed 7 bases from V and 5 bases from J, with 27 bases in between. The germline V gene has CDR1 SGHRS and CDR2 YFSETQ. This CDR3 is CASALGGTFGGVYGYTF. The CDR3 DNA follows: TGCGCCAGCGCACTGGGGGGGACGTTTGGAGGAGTTTATGGCTACACCTTC. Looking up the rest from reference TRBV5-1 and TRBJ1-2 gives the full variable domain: KAGVTQTPRYLIKTRGQQVTLSCSPISGHRSVSWYQQTPGQGLQFLFEYFSETQRNKGNFPGRFSGRQFSNSRSEMNVSTLELGDSALYLCASALGGTFGGVYGYTFGSGTRLTVV.

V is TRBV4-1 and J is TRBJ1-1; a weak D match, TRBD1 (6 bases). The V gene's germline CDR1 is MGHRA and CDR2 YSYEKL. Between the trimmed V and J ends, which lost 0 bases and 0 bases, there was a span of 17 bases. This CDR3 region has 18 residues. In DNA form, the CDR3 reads TGCGCCAGCAGCCAAGATAAGGGTTGGACAGCGATGAACACTGAAGCTTTCTTT. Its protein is CASSQDKGWTAMNTEAFF.

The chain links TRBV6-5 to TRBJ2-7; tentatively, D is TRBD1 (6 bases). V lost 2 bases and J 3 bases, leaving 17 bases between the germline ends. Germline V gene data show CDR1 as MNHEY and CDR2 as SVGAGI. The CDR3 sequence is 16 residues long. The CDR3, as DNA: TGTGCCAGCAGTTACACCCAGACAGGTCGTGGCTACGAGCAGTACTTC. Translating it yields CASSYTQTGRGYEQYF.

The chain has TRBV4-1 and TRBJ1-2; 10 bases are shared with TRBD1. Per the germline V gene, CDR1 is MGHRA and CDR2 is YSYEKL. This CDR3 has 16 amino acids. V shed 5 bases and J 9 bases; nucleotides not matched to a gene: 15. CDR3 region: CASSTGTGETALSYTF. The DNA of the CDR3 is TGCGCCAGCAGCACAGGGACAGGGGAGACTGCTCTGAGCTACACCTTC.

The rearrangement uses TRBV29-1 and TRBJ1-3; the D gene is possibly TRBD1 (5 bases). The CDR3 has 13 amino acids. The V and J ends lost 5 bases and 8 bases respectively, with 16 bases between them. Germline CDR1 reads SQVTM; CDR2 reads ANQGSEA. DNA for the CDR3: TGCAGCGTTCGCGGGGGGGTGGCAGACACCATATATTTT. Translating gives CSVRGGVADTIYF. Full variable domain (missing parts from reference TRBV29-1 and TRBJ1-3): SAVISQKPSRDICQRGTSLTIQCQVDSQVTMMFWYRQQPGQSLTLIATANQGSEATYESGFVIDKFPISRPNLTFSTLTVSNMSPEDSSIYLCSVRGGVADTIYFGEGSWLTVV.